This T cell receptor (beta chain) was documented in a study of CD8 T cells in Susac syndrome. The ends were cut back, 4 bases at V and 4 bases at J, with 13 bases in the middle. CDR3 length: 15 residues. Germline CDR1 and CDR2: SGHTA and FQGTGA. Controls matched for age and sex were healthy donors. It was negative isolation that provided the CD8+ and CD4+ T cells, whereas TEMRA cells were enriched by FACS. When the RNA was reverse transcribed, random hexamers were used with an input of roughly 0.5 to 1 ug. Across 54 Vbeta and 13 Jbeta, immunoSEQ multiplex PCR amplified TCR beta CDR3. One entry per CDR3 protein results from TCRdb running MiXCR on the immunoSEQ multiplex PCR reads. The sample lists 120,000 to 150,000 distinct CDR3 sequences, roughly 95% seen once, with 0.075% to 0.1% in the top ten.

The source of this sequence is a human donor in good health. The V and J genes are TRBV7-3 and TRBJ2-2, with D perhaps matching TRBD1 or TRBD2 (5 bases each). Sequencing input: CD4+ T cells from PBMCs. In DNA, the CDR3 is TGTGCCAGCAGCTCCCCCCGGGACCCCACCGGGGAGCTGTTTTTT. It encodes CASSSPRDPTGELFF. The variable domain in full, completed from reference TRBV7-3 and TRBJ2-2, reads GAGVSQTPSNKVTEKGKYVELRCDPISGHTALYWYRQSLGQGPEFLIYFQGTGAADDSGLPNDRFFAVRPEGSVSTLKIQRTERGDSAVYLCASSSPRDPTGELFFGEGSRLTVL.